The 31 T cell receptor beta chains below come from one sample, sequenced in a study of T cells in Graves' hyperthyroidism and ophthalmopathy. TCR beta CDR3 sequences were amplified from RNA transcripts. TCR CDR3 regions were first amplified by RT-PCR with HTBI primers. Each CDR3 protein is one row after TCRdb ran MiXCR on the multiplex PCR reads. This sample has around 600,000 distinct CDR3 sequences, with approximately 15% found just once. The sample was blood. The receptors were sampled from a woman between 45 and 60 years old with Graves' ophthalmopathy.

This clonotype has just a few counts. The rearrangement uses TRBV27 and TRBJ2-7; TRBD2 matches 15 bases. CDR1 and CDR2 (germline): MNHEY, SMNVEV (reference sequence). The CDR3 length is 17 residues. V lost 5 bases and J lost 4; bases outside the gene matches: 9. CDR3 sequence: CASSPGTSGRNGYEQYF. The CDR3 DNA is TGTGCCAGCAGTCCCGGGACTAGCGGGAGGAATGGTTACGAGCAGTACTTC.

This clonotype occurred a few times. The chain has TRBV2 and TRBJ1-2; 11 positions agree with TRBD1. CDR1 is SNHLY, CDR2 FYNNEI, per germline. The CDR3 runs to 14 residues. V shed 2 bases, J shed 8 bases, and the junction held 4 bases outside the gene matches. This CDR3 is CASSERTGGKGYTF. The CDR3 coding sequence is TGTGCCAGCAGTGAACGGACAGGGGGCAAGGGCTACACCTTC.

Ten or more counts support this clonotype. The V call is TRBV28, the J call TRBJ2-1; the match to TRBD2 covers 8 bases. The CDR3 runs to 16 residues. Germline values: CDR1 MDHEN, CDR2 SYDVKM. Losses at the gene ends were 6 bases for V and 4 bases for J; bases not matched to a gene: 11. CDR3 coding DNA: TGTGCCAGCAGACCAACTGGGACTAGGGGATACAATGAGCAGTTCTTC. This encodes CASRPTGTRGYNEQFF.

This clonotype was picked up many times. The chain carries TRBV28 and TRBJ2-1, with 8 bases lining up with TRBD1. J lost 9 bases, V lost 7 bases, and 11 bases had no gene match. The germline V gene encodes CDR1 MDHEN and CDR2 SYDVKM. CDR3 length: 14 amino acids. Here the CDR3 DNA reads TGTGCCAGCACCGCTCAGGGGGCGCAGGTTGAGCAGTTCTTC. Amino acid sequence: CASTAQGAQVEQFF.

This chain connects TRBV19 to TRBJ2-7, with 7 positions matching TRBD1. The germline gives CDR1 LNHDA, CDR2 SQIVND (reference sequence). This CDR3 contains 11 residues. The V gene end was trimmed by 8 bases and the J gene end by 7 bases; junction bases not matched to a gene: 5. CDR3 DNA sequence: TGTGCCAGTCGGACAGGTTGGGAGCAGTACTTC. It encodes CASRTGWEQYF.

V is TRBV10-3 and J is TRBJ2-3; no definite D call. V was pared by 6 bases and J by 3 bases, with 10 bases between. Germline V gene lookup returns CDR1 ENHRY and CDR2 SYGVKD. The CDR3 contains 13 residues. The CDR3 loop reads CAIRIGQTDTQYF. Written as DNA, the CDR3 is TGTGCCATCAGAATAGGCCAAACAGATACGCAGTATTTT.

This clonotype was observed at least ten times. J is TRBJ2-7 and V is TRBV20-1, with 14 nucleotides matching TRBD2. Per germline, CDR1 DFQATT and CDR2 SNEGSKA (reference sequence). V was clipped by 2 bases and J by 0 bases; unmatched bases: 12. The CDR3 consists of 19 residues. The CDR3 loop is CSARLPGLAGAFRSYEQYF. CDR3 DNA: TGCAGTGCTAGACTTCCGGGACTAGCGGGAGCCTTCCGCTCCTACGAGCAGTACTTC.

This clonotype came up a few times. This sequence joins TRBV4-1 and TRBJ1-5; no clear D gene. Between the trimmed V and J ends, which lost 0 bases and 4 bases, there was a span of 16 bases. CDR1 and CDR2 from the germline V gene are MGHRA and YSYEKL. The CDR3 has 17 residues. CDR3 loop: CASSQDWQTRGNQPQHF. The CDR3 DNA is TGCGCCAGCAGCCAAGATTGGCAGACCAGAGGGAATCAGCCCCAGCATTTT.

This clonotype was seen more than once but under ten times. The chain joins TRBV6-2 or TRBV6-3 to TRBJ2-7; 10 nucleotides agree with TRBD1. Germline CDR1 reads MNHEY; CDR2 reads SVGEGT. J lost 2 bases, V lost 5 bases, and 6 bases had no gene match. The CDR3 spans 15 residues. The CDR3 is CASSRQGALAYEQYF. DNA of the CDR3: TGTGCCAGCAGTAGACAGGGGGCACTGGCCTACGAGCAGTACTTC.

This clonotype turned up a few times. CDR3 region: CASSRRSGGGTDTQYF. Written as DNA, the CDR3 is TGTGCCAGCAGCCGTCGTTCGGGAGGGGGCACAGATACGCAGTATTTT. This chain joins TRBV7-9 and TRBJ2-3, with 8 bases aligning to TRBD2. With V trimmed by 5 bases and J by 1 base, 8 bases remained unmatched. From germline, CDR1 is SEHNR and CDR2 FQNEAQ (reference sequence). CDR3 length: 16 residues.

In regard to this clonotype: This could be a read error, since a much larger clone is one nucleotide away. CDR3 amino acids: CAGSPLPGEGEQYF. CDR3 coding DNA: TGTGCCGGCTCACCCCTACCGGGAGAAGGGGAGCAGTACTTC. V usage is TRBV18 and J usage is TRBJ2-7; maybe TRBD2 (6 bases). CDR3 size: 14 residues. Germline CDR1 KGHSH, CDR2 LQKENI.

The table lists this clonotype with many counts. The V and J genes are TRBV4-2 and TRBJ2-5; D might be TRBD1 (6 bases). CDR3 size: 13 residues. The ends were cut back, 0 bases at V and 7 bases at J, with 9 bases in the middle. Germline CDR1 is LGHNA and CDR2 is YNFKEQ. Here the CDR3 DNA reads TGTGCCAGCAGCCAAGAGGAAGGGGGGACCCAGTACTTC. Amino acids: CASSQEEGGTQYF.

This clonotype came up many times. This rearrangement joins TRBV28 to TRBJ2-2, with a weak D call TRBD2 (6 bases). Trimming cost V 8 bases and J 7 bases, with 23 bases left between them. The CDR3 is 16 residues long. Germline V gene sequence: CDR1 MDHEN, CDR2 SYDVKM. The CDR3 sequence: CASGLVRGSFNGELFF. DNA for the CDR3: TGTGCCAGCGGATTAGTACGGGGGAGTTTCAACGGGGAGCTGTTTTTT.

This clonotype has ten or more counts. V and J are TRBV9 and TRBJ2-3; 9 bases match TRBD1. V shed 4 bases and J 0 bases; nucleotides not matched to a gene: 6. Germline values: CDR1 SGDLS, CDR2 YYNGEE. The CDR3 length is 16 residues. CDR3 protein: CASSRQGGHSTDTQYF. Written as DNA, the CDR3 is TGTGCCAGCAGCAGACAGGGGGGCCATAGCACAGATACGCAGTATTTT.

This clonotype appeared many times. The V and J genes are TRBV27 and TRBJ2-1; possible D gene TRBD1, 6 bases. Trimming cost V 9 bases and J 0 bases, with 15 bases left between them. The V gene's germline CDR1 is MNHEY and CDR2 SMNVEV (reference sequence). The CDR3 runs 15 residues. CDR3 loop: CASSPWTVSYNEQFF. In DNA form, the CDR3 reads TGTGCCAGTAGCCCGTGGACAGTCTCCTACAATGAGCAGTTCTTC.

Many counts were recorded for this clonotype. The rearrangement joins TRBV13 to TRBJ1-1; the D is unclear. This CDR3 is 16 amino acids long. Germline V lookup: CDR1 PRHDT, CDR2 FYEKMQ (reference sequence). The ends were cut back, 5 bases at V and 2 bases at J, with 18 bases in the middle. In nucleotides, the CDR3 is TGTGCCAGCAGCCCACCTAGAGGCACATCAAACACTGAAGCTTTCTTT. It translates to CASSPPRGTSNTEAFF.

This clonotype was observed many times. This chain uses TRBV7-9 with TRBJ2-7; D is perhaps TRBD1 or TRBD2 (5 bases each). The CDR3 has 13 amino acids. Germline V gene sequence: CDR1 SEHNR, CDR2 FQNEAQ (reference sequence). Trimming removed 7 bases at V and 2 bases at J, with 12 bases between. The chain's CDR3 is CASNVGEPYEQYF. DNA for the CDR3: TGTGCCAGCAATGTAGGGGAGCCCTACGAGCAGTACTTC.

This clonotype was recorded many times. The chain joins TRBV5-6 to TRBJ2-5; tentatively, D is TRBD2 (6 bases). The CDR3 sequence is 13 residues long. The V gene lost 2 bases and the J gene lost 5 bases, with 10 bases spanning the gap. Germline V gives CDR1 SGHDT, CDR2 YYEEEE. CDR3 nucleotides: TGTGCCAGCAGCTTTGCGGGGTTGGAGACCCAGTACTTC. Protein product: CASSFAGLETQYF.

This clonotype has ten or more counts. The chain couples TRBV28 to TRBJ1-2; TRBD1 agrees at 7 bases. Germline CDR1 is MDHEN and CDR2 is SYDVKM. This CDR3 comprises 12 residues. With V trimmed by 6 bases and J by 7 bases, 5 bases remained unmatched. The CDR3 reads CASRGQPGGYTF. Written as DNA, the CDR3 is TGTGCCAGCAGGGGACAGCCAGGTGGCTACACCTTC.

The chain has TRBV24-1 and TRBJ1-2, with TRBD1 matching 8 bases. Germline V CDR1 and CDR2: KGHDR, SFDVKD. The J segment lost 4 bases and the V segment lost 9 bases, leaving 6 bases of the junction unmatched. CDR3 length: 13 amino acids. The CDR3: CATQDREFYGYTF. The CDR3 nucleotides read TGTGCCACCCAGGACAGGGAGTTCTATGGCTACACCTTC.

About this clonotype: Since a much larger clone is just one base distant, this may be a read error. The V call is TRBV7-9, the J call TRBJ2-2, with TRBD2 as a possible D gene (5 bases). The CDR3 runs to 13 residues. Germline loops: CDR1 SEHNR, CDR2 FQNEAQ (reference sequence). V was shortened by 6 bases and J by 9 bases, with 14 bases between the two germline ends. The CDR3 spells CASRPQRARELFF. The CDR3 DNA sequence: TGTGCCAGCAGGCCACAGAGGGCGCGGGAGCTGTTTTTT. The variable domain in full, completed from reference TRBV7-9 and TRBJ2-2, reads DTGVSQNPRHKITKRGQNVTFRCDPISEHNRLYWYRQTLGQGPEFLTYFQNEAQLEKSRLLSDRFSAERPKGSFSTLEIQRTEQGDSAMYLCASRPQRARELFFGEGSRLTVL.

In this sample, this clonotype turned up a few times. This sequence joins TRBV20-1 and TRBJ2-1, with TRBD2 matching over 9 bases. The CDR3 spans 14 residues. With V trimmed by 4 bases and J by 3 bases, 4 bases remained unmatched. CDR1 DFQATT and CDR2 SNEGSKA come from the germline V gene (reference sequence). CDR3 nucleotides: TGCAGTGCTATGACTAGCGGACTCTACAATGAGCAGTTCTTC. Encoded protein: CSAMTSGLYNEQFF.

This clonotype came up many times. V and J are TRBV28 and TRBJ2-7; D is ambiguous. In germline, CDR1 is MDHEN, CDR2 SYDVKM. CDR3 length: 13 amino acids. Trimming pared 7 bases from V and 3 bases from J, leaving 13 bases between. As DNA, the CDR3 is TGTGCCAGCATGAAGGGCGGCCTCTACGAGCAGTACTTC. It specifies CASMKGGLYEQYF.

This clonotype was counted at least ten times. This chain links TRBV24-1 with TRBJ2-7; TRBD1 might be the D (5 bases). The CDR3 has 13 residues. With 3 bases removed from V and 3 bases from J, the gap between germline ends came to 8 bases. CDR1 and CDR2 from the germline V gene are KGHDR and SFDVKD. This CDR3 reads CATSDAGIYEQYF. The CDR3 coding sequence is TGTGCCACCAGTGATGCAGGGATCTACGAGCAGTACTTC.

This clonotype was observed many times. The chain employs TRBV12-3 or TRBV12-4 and TRBJ2-5, with 10 bases aligning to TRBD2. CDR3 length: 16 amino acids. The V gene end was trimmed by 7 bases and the J gene end by 4 bases; junction bases not matched to a gene: 12. CDR3 nucleotide sequence: TGTGCCAGCACCGATTCCCCTAGCGGGAGACCAGAGACCCAGTACTTC. Its translation is CASTDSPSGRPETQYF.

This chain links TRBV7-9 with TRBJ1-2, with a possible D match to TRBD1 (6 bases). Germline CDR1 is SEHNR and CDR2 is FQNEAQ (reference sequence). Trimming stripped 5 bases from V and 5 bases from J, with 15 bases between. The CDR3 contains 14 residues. CDR3 amino acids: CASSPQGGGYGYTF. The CDR3 DNA reads as TGTGCCAGCAGCCCCCAAGGGGGAGGGTATGGCTACACCTTC. Supplemented by reference TRBV7-9 and TRBJ1-2, the full variable domain reads DTGVSQNPRHKITKRGQNVTFRCDPISEHNRLYWYRQTLGQGPEFLTYFQNEAQLEKSRLLSDRFSAERPKGSFSTLEIQRTEQGDSAMYLCASSPQGGGYGYTFGSGTRLTVV.

In its sample, this clonotype was seen many times. This sequence joins TRBV12-3 or TRBV12-4 and TRBJ1-5; no clear D gene. The V gene lost 0 bases and the J gene lost 5 bases, with 8 bases spanning the gap. CDR3 size: 14 residues. DNA for the CDR3: TGTGCCAGCAGTTTAGCGGGGTGGGATCAGCCCCAGCATTTT. It is translated as CASSLAGWDQPQHF.

This clonotype was recorded a few times. The gene calls are TRBV18 and TRBJ2-2, with D unclear. Germline values: CDR1 KGHSH, CDR2 LQKENI. Trimming took 2 bases from V and 6 from J, leaving 13 bases between them. This CDR3 is built from 15 residues. The CDR3 DNA is TGTGCCAGCTCACCAGTGTGGGCCGGTGCCGGGGAGCTGTTTTTT. It specifies CASSPVWAGAGELFF.

Regarding this clonotype: Being one base from a much bigger clone, this may be a read error. The chain employs TRBV7-6 and TRBJ1-3; D unclear. The CDR3 length is 13 residues. V gave up 6 bases and J gave up 0 bases, with 6 bases separating them. The germline gives CDR1 SGHVS, CDR2 FNYEAQ. The CDR3 region is CASREGSGNTIYF. CDR3 DNA: TGTGCCAGCAGGGAGGGCTCTGGAAACACCATATATTTT.

This clonotype was recorded a few times. The chain combines TRBV6-6 with TRBJ1-2; 7 bases fit TRBD1. The trim removed 2 bases at V and 6 bases at J, leaving 9 bases unmatched. Germline lookup yields CDR1 MNHNY and CDR2 SVGAGI (reference sequence). The CDR3 has 15 residues. CDR3 DNA sequence: TGTGCCAGCAGTTACACAGAGGGGGCGGGAGATGGCTACACCTTC. This translates into CASSYTEGAGDGYTF.

The chain couples TRBV20-1 to TRBJ2-7; maybe TRBD2 (6 bases). Germline V gene data show CDR1 as DFQATT and CDR2 as SNEGSKA (reference sequence). CDR3 size: 12 residues. DNA of the CDR3: TGCAGCGGTCGGGACTGGAGCTACGAGCAGTACTTC. It translates to CSGRDWSYEQYF.